The 7 T cell receptor beta chains below were found in one sample sequenced in a study of technical replicates of blood from several donors. Generated by immunoSEQ multiplex PCR, the TCRdb table keeps only in-frame clones and is missing some. The sample has about 70,000 clones; around 97% are singletons. Sequences were obtained from T cells isolated from PBMCs. These receptors were collected from a human donor in good health.

The chain carries TRBV29-1 and TRBJ2-7, with D tentatively TRBD1 (5 bases). The V gene's germline CDR1 is SQVTM and CDR2 ANQGSEA. Trimming removed 7 bases at V and 0 bases at J, with 10 bases between. The CDR3 length is 12 residues. CDR3 amino acids: CSAGLSSYEQYF. The CDR3 coding sequence is TGCAGCGCAGGGCTAAGCTCCTACGAGCAGTACTTC.

This chain connects TRBV6-4 to TRBJ2-1, with TRBD2 matching 8 bases. Germline V gene sequence: CDR1 MRHNA, CDR2 SNTAGT. CDR3 length: 16 residues. V lost 2 bases to trimming and J lost 6 bases; unmatched junction nucleotides: 9. CDR3 sequence (DNA): TGTGCCAGCAGTGACCGGCCAGCGGGAGCTCGCAATGAGCAGTTCTTC. It encodes CASSDRPAGARNEQFF.

The chain carries TRBV5-1 and TRBJ2-7, with D possibly being TRBD1 (6 bases). Trimming removed 0 bases from V and 0 bases from J, with 10 bases in between. Germline V gives CDR1 SGHRS, CDR2 YFSETQ. The CDR3 covers 15 residues. CDR3 coding DNA: TGCGCCAGCAGCTTGGCCGACAGGATCTCCTACGAGCAGTACTTC. Translated, it gives CASSLADRISYEQYF.

The gene calls are TRBV4-1 and TRBJ2-3; D possibly corresponds to TRBD2 (5 bases). The V gene's germline CDR1 is MGHRA and CDR2 YSYEKL. V was clipped by 1 base and J by 2 bases, with 13 bases between them. This CDR3 is built from 16 residues. As DNA, the CDR3 is TGCGCCAGCAGCCAAGTGGTAGAGACTATCACAGATACGCAGTATTTT. Translating gives CASSQVVETITDTQYF.

The chain has TRBV19 and TRBJ2-5, with D perhaps TRBD2 (5 bases). The V end lost 4 bases, the J end lost 3 bases, and 12 bases lay between the germline ends. The CDR3 contains 14 residues. Germline lookup yields CDR1 LNHDA and CDR2 SQIVND (reference sequence). CDR3 in amino acids: CASSSLAGEETQYF. The CDR3 DNA is TGTGCCAGTAGTAGTCTAGCCGGGGAAGAGACCCAGTACTTC.

This rearrangement joins TRBV10-2 to TRBJ2-7, with no clear D. Germline V gene lookup returns CDR1 WSHSY and CDR2 SAAADI. This CDR3 region has 13 residues. Between the trimmed V and J ends, which lost 4 bases and 2 bases, there was a span of 9 bases. CDR3 sequence reads: CASSAPEAYEQYF. The CDR3 DNA follows: TGCGCCAGCAGTGCTCCTGAGGCCTACGAGCAGTACTTC.

V usage is TRBV6-5 and J usage is TRBJ2-7; 12 nucleotides agree with TRBD1. This CDR3 comprises 14 residues. Unmatched junction bases numbered 4, after V lost 5 bases and J lost 5 bases. CDR1 and CDR2 (germline): MNHEY, SVGAGI. For the CDR3, the DNA is TGTGCCAGCAGTCCAGGGACAGGGGGCGACGAGCAGTACTTC. Translated, it gives CASSPGTGGDEQYF.